These 20 T cell receptor beta chains were all obtained from the same sample, sequenced in a study of OX40 agonist ivuxolimab in advanced cancers. Profiling relied on immunoSEQ multiplex PCR, and the TCRdb table lists in-frame clones only, not all of them. The table has tens of thousands of clones, over 80% seen once. The specimen was CD4+ or CD8+ T cells sorted from blood, collected in a trial of the OX40 agonist ivuxolimab. Source of these receptors: an adult with an advanced solid tumor such as melanoma, head and neck, liver or kidney cancer.

The chain links TRBV5-1 to TRBJ2-7; 7 bases match TRBD1. There are 14 residues in the CDR3. The V gene end was trimmed by 0 bases and the J gene end by 4 bases; junction bases not matched to a gene: 4. Germline CDR1 is SGHRS and CDR2 is YFSETQ. The CDR3 DNA reads as TGCGCCAGCAGCTTGGAAGGGGGCGGGTACGAGCAGTACTTC. Its protein product is CASSLEGGGYEQYF.

The chain recombines TRBV6-5 with TRBJ2-1; TRBD2 matches 12 bases. There are 15 residues in the CDR3. The germline V gene encodes CDR1 MNHEY and CDR2 SVGAGI. Trimming cost V 4 bases and J 7 bases; bases outside gene matches: 5. The CDR3 DNA reads TGTGCCAGCAGTTTGGGACTAGCGGGTTGGAATGAGCAGTTCTTC. Translating gives CASSLGLAGWNEQFF.

This clone was seen a single time. The rearrangement joins TRBV19 to TRBJ2-7, with 7 bases fitting TRBD2. J was trimmed by 2 bases and V by 5 bases; bases with no gene match: 6. Germline lookup yields CDR1 LNHDA and CDR2 SQIVND (reference sequence). The CDR3 sequence is 14 residues long. Written as DNA, the CDR3 is TGTGCCAGTAGTCCCCGGGAGGTCCCCTACGAGCAGTACTTC. This sequence encodes CASSPREVPYEQYF.

This clone has more than one count but fewer than ten. The chain has TRBV30 and TRBJ1-6, with D tentatively TRBD1 (6 bases). Trimming shortened V by 4 bases and J by 6 bases, and 13 bases separated the two germline ends. Germline-derived CDR1 and CDR2 are GTSNPN and SVGIG (reference sequence). CDR3 length: 14 amino acids. Here the CDR3 DNA reads TGTGCCTGGATGTCTGGACAGAGTAATTCACCCCTCCACTTT. It codes for CAWMSGQSNSPLHF.

In its sample, this clone was seen once. The genes are TRBV2 and TRBJ2-5; 7 nucleotides agree with TRBD1. Germline V gene sequence: CDR1 SNHLY, CDR2 FYNNEI. The CDR3 spans 15 residues. The V and J ends lost 6 bases and 2 bases, in that order; junction bases with no gene match: 9. In nucleotides, the CDR3 is TGTGCCAGCAGGCCGGGACAGACTCTTCAAGAGACCCAGTACTTC. It yields the protein CASRPGQTLQETQYF.

CDR3: CASGRQATGGELFF. The CDR3 DNA follows: TGTGCCAGCGGTCGACAGGCCACCGGCGGGGAGCTGTTTTTT. The gene calls are TRBV7-7 and TRBJ2-2; D perhaps matches TRBD1 (6 bases). This CDR3 has 14 residues. V dropped 8 bases and J dropped 7 bases, with 17 bases sitting between them. The germline CDR1 and CDR2 sequences are SSHAT and FNYEAQ (reference sequence).

The chain employs TRBV7-2 and TRBJ1-2, with 7 bases matching TRBD1. The CDR3 has 12 amino acids. Germline CDR1 reads SGHTA; CDR2 reads FQGNSA. J gave up 7 bases and V 5 bases, and 4 bases lay outside the gene matches. The DNA for the CDR3 is TGTGCCAGCAGCCCGACAGGGTCTGGCTACACCTTC. Amino acid sequence: CASSPTGSGYTF.

The chain has TRBV7-2 and TRBJ2-5, with D maybe TRBD2 (5 bases). CDR1 SGHTA and CDR2 FQGNSA come from the germline V gene. V shed 1 base and J shed 1 base, with 10 bases lying between them. The CDR3 sequence is 15 residues long. CDR3 in amino acids: CASSLVYGSQETQYF. The CDR3 DNA reads as TGTGCCAGCAGCTTAGTATATGGGAGCCAAGAGACCCAGTACTTC.

Points on this clone: The junction departs from germline at one end; a sequencing error may be responsible. V usage is TRBV27 and J usage is TRBJ2-3, with TRBD2 matching over 7 bases. The CDR3 length is 13 residues. CDR1 is MNHEY and CDR2 is SMNVEV in the germline V gene (reference sequence). The CDR3 DNA reads as TGTGCCAGCAGTCCCTCCCGGCGGGAGAGGCCGGACTTT. Translating gives CASSPSRRERPDF.

J is TRBJ2-2 and V is TRBV4-1, with D perhaps matching TRBD2 (6 bases). The germline V and J ends were trimmed by 1 base and 2 bases, with 8 bases remaining between them. The CDR3 runs to 15 residues. Germline CDR1 MGHRA, CDR2 YSYEKL. The CDR3 DNA reads TGCGCCAGCAGCCAAGGGAGGGCAAACACCGGGGAGCTGTTTTTT. Amino acids: CASSQGRANTGELFF.

The chain combines TRBV10-1 with TRBJ1-1, with D possibly TRBD1 on 6 matching bases. CDR3 size: 13 residues. The V end lost 4 bases, the J end lost 1 base, and 7 bases lay between the germline ends. CDR1 WNHNN and CDR2 SYGVQD come from the germline V gene (reference sequence). CDR3 in amino acids: CASSVDRNTEAFF. In nucleotides, the CDR3 is TGCGCCAGCAGTGTGGACAGGAACACTGAAGCTTTCTTT.

This sequence joins TRBV7-9 and TRBJ2-2; perhaps D is TRBD1 or TRBD2 (5 bases each). Deletions cut 3 bases from V and 0 bases from J, with 14 bases between. The CDR3 has 17 residues. Germline CDR1 is SEHNR and CDR2 is FQNEAQ (reference sequence). CDR3 amino acids: CASSLGRKTTNTGELFF. The CDR3 DNA is TGTGCCAGCAGCTTGGGACGTAAGACCACGAACACCGGGGAGCTGTTTTTT.

This sequence joins TRBV5-4 and TRBJ1-1, with D hard to call. Germline V gene sequence: CDR1 SGHNT, CDR2 YYREEE (reference sequence). CDR3 length equals 14 residues. V was cut by 0 bases and J by 1 base, with 7 bases left in between. The CDR3 nucleotides read TGTGCCAGCAGCTTGGATAGTACGAACACTGAAGCTTTCTTT. Translating it yields CASSLDSTNTEAFF.

J is TRBJ2-3 and V is TRBV20-1; no reliable D call. This CDR3 comprises 11 residues. The germline V gene encodes CDR1 DFQATT and CDR2 SNEGSKA (reference sequence). V was trimmed by 0 bases and J by 6 bases, leaving 4 bases between them. The CDR3 nucleotides are TGCAGTGCTAGAGATTATGATACGCAGTATTTT. Its translation: CSARDYDTQYF.

The chain carries TRBV2 and TRBJ2-3, with a weak D call TRBD1 (6 bases). Germline CDR1 is SNHLY and CDR2 is FYNNEI. The CDR3 runs 14 residues. V was pared by 7 bases and J by 0 bases, with 11 bases between. CDR3 loop: CASKWTASTDTQYF. CDR3 in DNA: TGTGCCAGCAAATGGACAGCTAGCACAGATACGCAGTATTTT. Filled out from reference TRBV2 and TRBJ2-3, the complete variable domain reads EPEVTQTPSHQVTQMGQEVILRCVPISNHLYFYWYRQILGQKVEFLVSFYNNEISEKSEIFDDQFSVERPDGSNFTLKIRSTKLEDSAMYFCASKWTASTDTQYFGPGTRLTVL.

The chain combines TRBV7-9 with TRBJ2-7, with D possibly TRBD2 on 6 matching bases. The CDR3 extends over 13 amino acids. The germline CDR1 and CDR2 sequences are SEHNR and FQNEAQ (reference sequence). The V gene lost 5 bases and the J gene lost 7 bases, with 15 bases spanning the gap. CDR3 sequence reads: CASSPRGAGEQYF. CDR3 sequence (DNA): TGTGCCAGCAGCCCCCGCGGGGCAGGAGAGCAGTACTTC. The full variable domain, rest sourced from reference TRBV7-9 and TRBJ2-7, is DTGVSQNPRHKITKRGQNVTFRCDPISEHNRLYWYRQTLGQGPEFLTYFQNEAQLEKSRLLSDRFSAERPKGSFSTLEIQRTEQGDSAMYLCASSPRGAGEQYFGPGTRLTVT.

J is TRBJ2-7 and V is TRBV27; perhaps TRBD2 as D (7 bases). Per the germline V gene, CDR1 is MNHEY and CDR2 is SMNVEV (reference sequence). The CDR3 length is 16 residues. V was trimmed by 7 bases and J by 3 bases, leaving 22 bases between them. CDR3 nucleotide sequence: TGTGCCAGCACCCAAGTTTGGGGGGGACAACACTACGAGCAGTACTTC. Its protein is CASTQVWGGQHYEQYF.

The CDR3 DNA sequence: TGTGCCAGCAGCCAAGTCACAGGACAGGGAGACGAGCAGTACTTC. It specifies CASSQVTGQGDEQYF. V gene TRBV14 combines with J gene TRBJ2-7, with 8 bases identical to TRBD1. The CDR3 covers 15 residues. Germline-derived CDR1 and CDR2 are SGHDN and FVKESK. The V gene end was trimmed by 1 base and the J gene end by 5 bases; junction bases not matched to a gene: 7.

By its share, this clone is medium-sized. The chain links TRBV30 to TRBJ1-2; TRBD1 might be the D (5 bases). V lost 4 bases to trimming and J lost 7 bases, with 16 bases between them. Per germline, CDR1 GTSNPN and CDR2 SVGIG (reference sequence). The CDR3 is 13 residues long. CDR3 region: CAWKGQGEGGYTF. Written as DNA, the CDR3 is TGTGCCTGGAAAGGGCAGGGAGAGGGTGGCTACACCTTC.

The V call is TRBV6-1, the J call TRBJ2-3; 7 bases map to TRBD2. This CDR3 has 13 residues. V was pared by 0 bases and J by 8 bases, with 2 bases of the junction left unmatched. In germline, CDR1 is MNHNS, CDR2 SASEGT. CDR3 nucleotides: TGTGCCAGCAGTGAAGCCGGGGGGATTACGCAGTATTTT. Translated, it gives CASSEAGGITQYF.